This T cell receptor (beta chain) was sequenced for a study of T-cell reconstitution after alpha-beta-depleted transplantation in children. This clonotype was observed a handful of times. Researchers prepared the TCRbeta library using unique molecular identifiers, the study reports. TCRdb independently ran MiXCR on the PCR reads; one entry per CDR3 protein. The sample holds almost 500,000 distinct CDR3 sequences; around 12% are singletons and the top ten take more than 5.5%. V lost 2 bases to trimming and J lost 6 bases, with 15 bases between them. CDR1 is LNHDA, CDR2 SQIVND, per germline (reference sequence). This CDR3 has 15 residues.

The chain recombines TRBV19 with TRBJ2-3; D not resolved. This TCR was recovered from a human donor who donated a stem cell graft to a child with combined immunodeficiency. The material was PBMCs from the stem cell graft donor, obtained from the stem cell graft. CDR3 DNA: TGTGCCAGTAGTATACATAGGCAGTTCGAGGATACGCAGTATTTT. This translates into CASSIHRQFEDTQYF. The entire variable domain, with the rest obtained from reference TRBV19 and TRBJ2-3, is as follows: DGGITQSPKYLFRKEGQNVTLSCEQNLNHDAMYWYRQDPGQGLRLIYYSQIVNDFQKGDIAEGYSVSREKKESFPLTVTSAQKNPTAFYLCASSIHRQFEDTQYFGPGTRLTVL.